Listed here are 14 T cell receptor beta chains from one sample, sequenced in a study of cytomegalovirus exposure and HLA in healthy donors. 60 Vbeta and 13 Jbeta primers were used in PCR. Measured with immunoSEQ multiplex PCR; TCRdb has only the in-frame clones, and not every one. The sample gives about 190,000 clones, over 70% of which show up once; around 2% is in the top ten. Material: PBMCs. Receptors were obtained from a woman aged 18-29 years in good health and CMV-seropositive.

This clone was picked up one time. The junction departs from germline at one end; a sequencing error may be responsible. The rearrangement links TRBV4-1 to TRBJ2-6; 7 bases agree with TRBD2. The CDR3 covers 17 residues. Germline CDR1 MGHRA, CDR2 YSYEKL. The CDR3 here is CASSQARGSSGANGLTF. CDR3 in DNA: TGCGCCAGCAGCCAGGCCCGCGGGAGCTCTGGGGCCAACGGCCTGACTTTC.

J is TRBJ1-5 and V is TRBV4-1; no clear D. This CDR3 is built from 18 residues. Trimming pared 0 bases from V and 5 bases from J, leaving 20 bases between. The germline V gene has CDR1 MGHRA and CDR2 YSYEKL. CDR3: CASSQDLDSPRADQPQHF. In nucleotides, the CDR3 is TGCGCCAGCAGCCAAGATTTGGACTCACCGAGGGCCGATCAGCCCCAGCATTTT.

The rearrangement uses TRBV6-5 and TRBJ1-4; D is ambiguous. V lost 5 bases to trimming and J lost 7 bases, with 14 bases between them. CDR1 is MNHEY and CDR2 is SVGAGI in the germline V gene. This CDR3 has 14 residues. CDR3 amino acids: CASSLSRSGEKLFF. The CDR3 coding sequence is TGTGCCAGCAGTCTCTCCCGGTCGGGTGAAAAACTGTTTTTT.

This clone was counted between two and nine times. The CDR3 DNA follows: TGCAGTGCTAGCAAAGAGACCCAGTACTTC. Residues: CSASKETQYF. The chain joins TRBV20-1 to TRBJ2-5, with unresolved D. V shed 3 bases and J shed 3 bases, with 2 bases lying between them. Germline V lookup: CDR1 DFQATT, CDR2 SNEGSKA (reference sequence). This CDR3 has 10 amino acids.

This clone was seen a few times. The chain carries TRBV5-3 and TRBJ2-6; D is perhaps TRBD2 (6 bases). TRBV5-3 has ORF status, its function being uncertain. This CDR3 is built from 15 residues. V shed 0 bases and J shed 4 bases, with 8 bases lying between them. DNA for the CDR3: TGTGCCAGAAGCTTGGCAGGGAGGGGGGCCAACGTCCTGACTTTC. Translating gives CARSLAGRGANVLTF.

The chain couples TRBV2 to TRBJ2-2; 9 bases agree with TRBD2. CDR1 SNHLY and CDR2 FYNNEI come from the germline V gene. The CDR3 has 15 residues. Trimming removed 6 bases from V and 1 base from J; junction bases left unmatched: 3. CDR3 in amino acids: CASRLAGLNTGELFF. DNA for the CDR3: TGTGCCAGCAGGCTAGCGGGGTTGAACACCGGGGAGCTGTTTTTT. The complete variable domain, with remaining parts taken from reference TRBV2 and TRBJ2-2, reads EPEVTQTPSHQVTQMGQEVILRCVPISNHLYFYWYRQILGQKVEFLVSFYNNEISEKSEIFDDQFSVERPDGSNFTLKIRSTKLEDSAMYFCASRLAGLNTGELFFGEGSRLTVL.

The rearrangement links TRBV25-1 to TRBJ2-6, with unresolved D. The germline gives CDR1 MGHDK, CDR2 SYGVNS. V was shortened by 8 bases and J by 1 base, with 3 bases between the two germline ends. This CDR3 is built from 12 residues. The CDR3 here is CASESGANVLTF. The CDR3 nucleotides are TGTGCCAGCGAGTCTGGGGCCAACGTCCTGACTTTC.

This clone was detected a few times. This chain's CDR3 is CAHRGAFSTDTQYF. CDR3 bases: TGTGCTCACAGGGGTGCCTTTAGCACAGATACGCAGTATTTT. The J gene is TRBJ2-3, the V gene TRBV10-3, with 7 bases aligning to TRBD1. The germline V gene encodes CDR1 ENHRY and CDR2 SYGVKD. This CDR3 comprises 14 residues.

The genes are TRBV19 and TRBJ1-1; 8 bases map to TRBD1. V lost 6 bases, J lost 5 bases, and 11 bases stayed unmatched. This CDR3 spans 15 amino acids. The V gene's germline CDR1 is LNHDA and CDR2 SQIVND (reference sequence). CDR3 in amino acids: CASSRLDRDGTEAFF. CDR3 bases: TGTGCCAGTAGCCGTCTGGACAGGGATGGAACTGAAGCTTTCTTT.

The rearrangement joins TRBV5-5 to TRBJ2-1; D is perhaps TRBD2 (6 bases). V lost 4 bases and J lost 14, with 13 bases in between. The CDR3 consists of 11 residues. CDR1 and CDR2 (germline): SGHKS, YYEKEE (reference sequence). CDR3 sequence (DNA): TGTGCCAGCAGCCCGGGAGCGTGGGAGTTCTTC. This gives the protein CASSPGAWEFF.

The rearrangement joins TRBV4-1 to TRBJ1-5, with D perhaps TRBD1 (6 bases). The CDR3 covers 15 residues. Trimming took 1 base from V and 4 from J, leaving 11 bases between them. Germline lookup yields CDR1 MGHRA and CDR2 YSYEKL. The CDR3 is CASSQGTEGNQPQHF. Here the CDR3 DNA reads TGCGCCAGCAGCCAAGGGACAGAAGGGAATCAGCCCCAGCATTTT.

The CDR3 spells CASSFHQIRASGGNTIYF. The CDR3 nucleotides read TGTGCCAGCAGCTTCCACCAAATCAGGGCGTCAGGTGGAAACACCATATATTTT. The V call is TRBV7-9, the J call TRBJ1-3; possible D gene TRBD1, 5 bases. V shed 3 bases and J shed 3 bases, with 21 bases lying between them. The germline V gene encodes CDR1 SEHNR and CDR2 FQNEAQ (reference sequence). CDR3 length: 18 amino acids. Drawing the rest from reference TRBV7-9 and TRBJ1-3, the complete variable domain is DTGVSQNPRHKITKRGQNVTFRCDPISEHNRLYWYRQTLGQGPEFLTYFQNEAQLEKSRLLSDRFSAERPKGSFSTLEIQRTEQGDSAMYLCASSFHQIRASGGNTIYFGEGSWLTVV.

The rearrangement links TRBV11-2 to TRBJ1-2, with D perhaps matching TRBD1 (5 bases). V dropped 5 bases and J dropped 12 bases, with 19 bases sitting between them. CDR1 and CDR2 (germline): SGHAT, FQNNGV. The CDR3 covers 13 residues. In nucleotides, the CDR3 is TGTGCCAGCAGCCCAGTATCAGGGAAAAGCCACACCTTC. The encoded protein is CASSPVSGKSHTF.

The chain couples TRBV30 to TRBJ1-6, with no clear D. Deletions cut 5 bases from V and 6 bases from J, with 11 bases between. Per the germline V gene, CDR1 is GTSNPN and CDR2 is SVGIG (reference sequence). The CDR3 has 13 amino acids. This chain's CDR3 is CAWEGPGNSPLHF. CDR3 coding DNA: TGTGCCTGGGAGGGCCCTGGTAATTCACCCCTCCACTTT. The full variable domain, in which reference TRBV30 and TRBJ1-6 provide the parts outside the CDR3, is SQTIHQWPATLVQPVGSPLSLECTVEGTSNPNLYWYRQAAGRGLQLLFYSVGIGQISSEVPQNLSASRPQDRQFILSSKKLLLSDSGFYLCAWEGPGNSPLHFGNGTRLTVT.